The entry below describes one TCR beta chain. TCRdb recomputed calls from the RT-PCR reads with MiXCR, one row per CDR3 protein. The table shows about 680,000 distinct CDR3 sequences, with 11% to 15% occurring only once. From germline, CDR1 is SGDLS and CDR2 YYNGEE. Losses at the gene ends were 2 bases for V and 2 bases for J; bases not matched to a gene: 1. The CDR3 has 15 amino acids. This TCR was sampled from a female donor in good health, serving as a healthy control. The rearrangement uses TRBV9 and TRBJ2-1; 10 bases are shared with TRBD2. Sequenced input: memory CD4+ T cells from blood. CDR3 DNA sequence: TGTGCCAGCAGCGTTCTAGCGGGGGCCTACAATGAGCAGTTCTTC. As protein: CASSVLAGAYNEQFF.